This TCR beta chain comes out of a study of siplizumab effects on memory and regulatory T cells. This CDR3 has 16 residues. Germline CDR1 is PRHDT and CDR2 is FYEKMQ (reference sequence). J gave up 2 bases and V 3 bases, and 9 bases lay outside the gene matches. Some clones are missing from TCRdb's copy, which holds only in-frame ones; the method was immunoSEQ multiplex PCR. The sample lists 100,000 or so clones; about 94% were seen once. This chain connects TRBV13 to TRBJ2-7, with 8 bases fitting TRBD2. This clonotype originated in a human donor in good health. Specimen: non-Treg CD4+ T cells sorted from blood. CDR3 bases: TGTGCCAGCAGCTTTAGACCGGGAGGGATCGCCTACGAGCAGTACTTC. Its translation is CASSFRPGGIAYEQYF.